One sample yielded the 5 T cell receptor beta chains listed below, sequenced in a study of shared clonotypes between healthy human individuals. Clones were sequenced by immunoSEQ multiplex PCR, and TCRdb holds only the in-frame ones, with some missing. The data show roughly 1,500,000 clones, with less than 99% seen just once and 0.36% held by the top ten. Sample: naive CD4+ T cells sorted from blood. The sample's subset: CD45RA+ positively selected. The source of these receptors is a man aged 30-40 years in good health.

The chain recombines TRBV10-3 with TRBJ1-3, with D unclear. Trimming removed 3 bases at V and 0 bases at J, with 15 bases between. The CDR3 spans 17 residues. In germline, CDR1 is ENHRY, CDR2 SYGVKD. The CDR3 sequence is CAISDRLETTSGNTIYF. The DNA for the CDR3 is TGTGCCATCAGTGATAGGTTGGAGACAACCTCTGGAAACACCATATATTTT.

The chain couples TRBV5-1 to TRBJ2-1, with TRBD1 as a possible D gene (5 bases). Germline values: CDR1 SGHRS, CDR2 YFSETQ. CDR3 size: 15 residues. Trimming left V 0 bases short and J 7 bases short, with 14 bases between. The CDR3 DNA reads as TGCGCCAGCAGCTTGGCGGGCAGGGTATCAAATGAGCAGTTCTTC. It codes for CASSLAGRVSNEQFF.

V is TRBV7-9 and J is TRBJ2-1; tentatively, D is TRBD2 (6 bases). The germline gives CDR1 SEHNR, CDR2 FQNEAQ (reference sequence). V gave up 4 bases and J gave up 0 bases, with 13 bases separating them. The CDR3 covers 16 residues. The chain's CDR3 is CASSSLALSSYNEQFF. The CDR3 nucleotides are TGTGCCAGCAGCTCACTAGCACTAAGCTCCTACAATGAGCAGTTCTTC.

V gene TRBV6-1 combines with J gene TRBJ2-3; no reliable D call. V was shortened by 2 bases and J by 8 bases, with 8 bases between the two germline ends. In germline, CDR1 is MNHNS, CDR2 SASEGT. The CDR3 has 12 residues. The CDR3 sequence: CASSELVGTQYF. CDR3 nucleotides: TGTGCCAGCAGTGAATTGGTGGGTACGCAGTATTTT.

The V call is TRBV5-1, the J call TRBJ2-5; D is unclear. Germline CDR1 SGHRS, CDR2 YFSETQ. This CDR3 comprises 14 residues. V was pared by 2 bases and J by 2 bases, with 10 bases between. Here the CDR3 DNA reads TGCGCCAGCAGCTTAACTGGCTGGCAAGAGACCCAGTACTTC. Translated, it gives CASSLTGWQETQYF.